The rows below give T cell receptor beta chains drawn from one sample of a study of shared clonotypes between healthy human individuals. The table came from immunoSEQ multiplex PCR; TCRdb's copy has only in-frame clones and leaves some out. The top ten hold over 1.5% of the sample, which has about 770,000 clones, over 55% seen once. Material: memory CD4+ T cells sorted from blood. Receptors originate from a woman younger than 45 in good health. Each CDR3 is given with its conserved first and last residue. D genes are given only for firm matches. Clone size, where shown, is once, few, many, or a class for clones that have expanded.

D	J	size	V	length	CDR3	DNA
.	TRBJ2-4	.	TRBV13	14	CASSLGLAKNIQYF	TGTGCCAGCAGCTTAGGGCTAGCCAAAAACATTCAGTACTTC
.	TRBJ1-6	.	TRBV25-1	15	CASSESDRNNSPLHF	TGTGCCAGCAGTGAATCGGACAGAAATAATTCACCCCTCCACTTT
.	TRBJ2-7	.	TRBV21-1	15	CASSKPGQGVLEQYF	TGTGCCAGCAGCAAGCCGGGACAGGGGGTTCTCGAGCAGTACTTC
TRBD1	TRBJ1-1	.	TRBV29-1	12	CSARTGGTEAFF	TGCAGCGCACGTACAGGGGGCACTGAAGCTTTCTTT
.	TRBJ1-3	.	TRBV6-6	13	CASSYPQLDTIYF	TGTGCCAGCAGTTACCCGCAGCTAGACACCATATATTTT
.	TRBJ1-4	.	TRBV25-1	11	CASSGYEKLFF	TGTGCCAGCAGTGGATACGAAAAACTGTTTTTT
TRBD1	TRBJ2-7	.	TRBV18	14	CASSPPGQPYEQYF	TGTGCCAGCTCACCACCGGGACAGCCCTACGAGCAGTACTTC
TRBD2	TRBJ2-1	once	TRBV9	15	CASSVREGLFSEQFF	TGTGCCAGCAGCGTGCGGGAGGGCCTGTTCTCTGAGCAGTTCTTC
.	TRBJ2-3	.	TRBV29-1	12	CSTGEGADTQYF	TGCAGCACGGGGGAGGGGGCTGATACGCAGTATTTT
TRBD2	TRBJ2-3	.	TRBV5-4	16	CASRFGLAGAPDTQYF	TGTGCCAGCAGATTCGGACTAGCGGGAGCCCCAGATACGCAGTATTTT
TRBD2	TRBJ2-1	.	TRBV28	20	CASSLTSNFVGGRAGNEQFF	TGTGCCAGCAGTTTAACTTCTAATTTCGTCGGCGGGAGGGCTGGGAATGAGCAGTTCTTC
.	TRBJ2-5	.	TRBV14	15	CASSQGLGGQETQYF	TGTGCCAGCAGCCAAGGACTCGGAGGACAAGAGACCCAGTACTTC
.	TRBJ1-4	once	TRBV28	14	CASSRAGKNEKLFF	TGTGCCAGCAGTCGGGCAGGAAAGAATGAAAAACTGTTTTTT
.	TRBJ2-2	.	TRBV7-8	14	CASSRSGVTGELFF	TGTGCCAGCAGCAGGTCAGGGGTAACCGGGGAGCTGTTTTTT
.	TRBJ2-1	many	TRBV18	16	CASSPTISSVRPEQFF	TGTGCCAGCTCACCAACCATCAGCTCGGTACGGCCTGAGCAGTTCTTC
TRBD1	TRBJ1-1	.	TRBV5-8	18	CASSNRDRGFFGNTEAFF	TGTGCCAGCAGCAACCGGGACAGGGGTTTTTTCGGGAACACTGAAGCTTTCTTT
TRBD1	TRBJ1-5	.	TRBV18	15	CASSQGQSTNQPQHF	TGTGCCAGCTCTCAGGGACAGAGCACCAATCAGCCCCAGCATTTT
.	TRBJ2-7	once	TRBV2	12	CASSAAGYEQYF	TGTGCCAGCAGTGCAGCTGGCTACGAGCAGTACTTC
.	TRBJ2-7	many	TRBV5-1	14	CASSRAGGSYEQYF	TGCGCCAGCAGCCGGGCCGGCGGGTCCTACGAGCAGTACTTC
.	TRBJ1-2	.	TRBV27	14	CASRRTGLDYGYTF	TGTGCCAGCAGACGAACAGGGCTCGACTATGGCTACACCTTC
TRBD1	TRBJ2-5	.	TRBV5-1	12	CASSLSPGQGYF	TGCGCCAGCAGCTTATCCCCGGGACAGGGCTACTTC
TRBD1	TRBJ1-1	.	TRBV5-1	14	CASKGGGEHTEAFF	TGCGCCAGCAAGGGAGGGGGCGAGCACACTGAAGCTTTCTTT
TRBD1	TRBJ2-7	.	TRBV2	14	CASKGRDRAGEQYF	TGTGCCAGCAAAGGCCGGGACAGGGCTGGCGAGCAGTACTTC
TRBD2	TRBJ2-1	once	TRBV2	14	CASKTSGRGNEQFF	TGTGCCAGCAAGACTAGCGGGAGAGGTAATGAGCAGTTCTTC
.	TRBJ2-7	.	TRBV11-3	14	CASSLGNYTYEQYF	TGTGCCAGCAGCTTAGGGAATTACACCTACGAGCAGTACTTC
.	TRBJ2-7	few	TRBV5-1	12	CASSLGGYEQYF	TGCGCCAGCAGCTTGGGGGGTTACGAGCAGTACTTC
TRBD2	TRBJ2-7	.	TRBV27	14	CASSQKRGSYEQYF	TGTGCCAGCAGCCAAAAGCGGGGGTCCTACGAGCAGTACTTC
.	TRBJ1-4	once	TRBV18	14	CASSSDLGDEKLFF	TGTGCCAGCTCATCCGACCTCGGGGATGAAAAACTGTTTTTT